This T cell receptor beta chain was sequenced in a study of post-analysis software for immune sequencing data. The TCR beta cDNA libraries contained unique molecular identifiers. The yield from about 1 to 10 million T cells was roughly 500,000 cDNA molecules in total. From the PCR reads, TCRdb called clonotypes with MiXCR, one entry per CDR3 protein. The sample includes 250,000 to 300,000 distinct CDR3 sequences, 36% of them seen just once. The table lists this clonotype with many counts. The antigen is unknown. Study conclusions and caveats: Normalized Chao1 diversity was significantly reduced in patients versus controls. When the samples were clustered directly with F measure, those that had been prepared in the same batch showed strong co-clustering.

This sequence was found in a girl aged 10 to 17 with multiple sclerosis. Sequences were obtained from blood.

DNA for the CDR3: TGTGCCAGCAGCCTCCAATTGGATACGCAGTATTTT. Encoded protein: CASSLQLDTQYF. The chain carries TRBV5-5 and TRBJ2-3; D remains unclear. V was cut by 4 bases and J by 6 bases, with 9 bases left in between. The germline V gene encodes CDR1 SGHKS and CDR2 YYEKEE (reference sequence). The CDR3 loop spans 12 amino acids.